Below, one T cell receptor beta chain is given with its context. In the study's own analysis: Quality scores were absent from the junction-only immunoSEQ sequences, so filtering differed. Sequencing was performed with immunoSEQ multiplex PCR; in TCRdb, only in-frame clones are kept and a portion is missing. The DNA gave D and trimming, while V, J and clone size come from that table. Altogether approximately 2,000,000 clones are present, approximately 92% being singletons, with the ten largest covering about 1.6%. Naive CD8 cells lacked CD45RO and underwent positive selection for CCR7, leaving out terminally differentiated effector memory CD45RA+ cells. This specimen belongs to a study of shared clonotypes between healthy human individuals. This receptor was taken from a man younger than 35 in good health. Some clones in this sample may be carry-over from other donors' samples. The sequencing input was naive CD8+ T cells from PBMCs.

The CDR3 spells CASSKREGSVAQTEAFF. CDR3 nucleotides: TGTGCCAGCAGCAAACGTGAGGGGTCGGTTGCACAAACTGAAGCTTTCTTT. The V and J genes are TRBV21-1 and TRBJ1-1. TRBV21-1 represents a pseudogene. This CDR3 has 17 residues.